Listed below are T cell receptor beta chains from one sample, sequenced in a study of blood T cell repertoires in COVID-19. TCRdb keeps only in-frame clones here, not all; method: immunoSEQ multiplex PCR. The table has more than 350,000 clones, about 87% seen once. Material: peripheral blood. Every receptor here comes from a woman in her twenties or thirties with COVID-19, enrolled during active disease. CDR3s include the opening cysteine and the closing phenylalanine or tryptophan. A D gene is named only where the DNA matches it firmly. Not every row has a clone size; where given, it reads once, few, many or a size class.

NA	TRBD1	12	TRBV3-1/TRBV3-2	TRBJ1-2	CASSPDRGGYTF	TGTGCCAGCAGCCCGGACAGGGGAGGCTACACCTTC
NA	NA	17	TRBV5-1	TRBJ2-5	CASSQGPGRGIQETQYF	TGCGCCAGCAGCCAGGGCCCAGGGCGGGGAATCCAAGAGACCCAGTACTTC
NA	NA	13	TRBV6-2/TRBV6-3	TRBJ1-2	CASSYSSRYGYTF	TGTGCCAGCAGTTACTCGAGTCGTTATGGCTACACCTTC
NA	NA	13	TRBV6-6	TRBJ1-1	CATLRGGVTEAFF	TGTGCCACCCTCCGGGGGGGTGTCACTGAAGCTTTCTTT
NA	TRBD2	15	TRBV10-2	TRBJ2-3	CASTPWGLDADTQYF	TGCGCCAGCACCCCCTGGGGACTAGATGCAGATACGCAGTATTTT
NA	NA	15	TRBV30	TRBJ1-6	CAWSVLGQGDSPLHF	TGTGCCTGGAGTGTACTGGGTCAGGGTGATTCACCCCTCCACTTT
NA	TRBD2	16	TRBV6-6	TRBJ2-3	CASSYRVAGGADTQYF	TGTGCCAGCAGTTACCGTGTAGCGGGAGGTGCCGATACGCAGTATTTT
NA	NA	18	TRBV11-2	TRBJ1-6	CASSLRAGGSSYNSPLHF	TGTGCCAGCAGCCTAAGGGCAGGAGGGAGCTCCTATAATTCACCCCTCCACTTT
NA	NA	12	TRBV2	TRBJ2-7	CASSWTNYEQYF	TGTGCCAGCAGTTGGACAAACTACGAGCAGTACTTC
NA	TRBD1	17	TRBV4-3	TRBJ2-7	CASSQSLGQGARYEQYF	TGCGCCAGCAGCCAATCCCTGGGACAGGGGGCGCGGTACGAGCAGTACTTC
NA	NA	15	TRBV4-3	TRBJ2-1	CASSQDSPGSNEQFF	TGCGCCAGCAGCCAAGATAGTCCGGGATCCAATGAGCAGTTCTTC
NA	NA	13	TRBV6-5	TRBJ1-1	CASTYGGRTEAFF	TGTGCCAGCACCTACGGAGGGAGGACTGAAGCTTTCTTT
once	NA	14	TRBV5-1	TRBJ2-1	CASSLAGVYNEQFF	TGCGCCAGCAGCTTGGCGGGGGTATACAATGAGCAGTTCTTC
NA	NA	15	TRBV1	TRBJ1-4	CTSSLRHQREEKLFF	TGCACCAGCAGCCTGCGGCATCAAAGGGAGGAAAAACTGTTTTTT
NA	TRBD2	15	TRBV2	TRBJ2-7	CASSAGTSGIYEQYF	TGTGCCAGCAGTGCGGGGACTAGCGGGATTTACGAGCAGTACTTC
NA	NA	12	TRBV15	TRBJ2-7	CATSRDRYEQYF	TGTGCCACCAGCAGAGATCGGTACGAGCAGTACTTC
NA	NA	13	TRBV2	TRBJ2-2	CASRQESTGELFF	TGTGCCAGCCGACAGGAAAGCACCGGGGAGCTGTTTTTT
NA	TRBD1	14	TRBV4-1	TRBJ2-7	CASSPGQGAFEQYF	TGCGCCAGCAGCCCGGGACAGGGGGCTTTTGAGCAGTACTTC
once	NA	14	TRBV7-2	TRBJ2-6	CASSSTAGANVLTF	TGTGCCAGCAGCTCGACAGCTGGGGCCAACGTCCTGACTTTC
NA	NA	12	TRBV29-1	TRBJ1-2	CSVEDDSYGYTF	TGCAGCGTTGAAGATGACAGCTATGGCTACACCTTC
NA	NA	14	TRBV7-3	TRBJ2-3	CASSSTGTPDTQYF	TGTGCCAGCAGCTCGACCGGGACACCGGATACGCAGTATTTT
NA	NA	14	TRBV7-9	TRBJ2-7	CASSLGSSPYEQYF	TGTGCCAGCAGCTTAGGTAGCAGCCCCTACGAGCAGTACTTC
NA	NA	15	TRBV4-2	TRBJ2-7	CASSQRTGTSYEQYF	TGTGCCAGCAGCCAACGTACAGGGACATCATACGAGCAGTACTTC